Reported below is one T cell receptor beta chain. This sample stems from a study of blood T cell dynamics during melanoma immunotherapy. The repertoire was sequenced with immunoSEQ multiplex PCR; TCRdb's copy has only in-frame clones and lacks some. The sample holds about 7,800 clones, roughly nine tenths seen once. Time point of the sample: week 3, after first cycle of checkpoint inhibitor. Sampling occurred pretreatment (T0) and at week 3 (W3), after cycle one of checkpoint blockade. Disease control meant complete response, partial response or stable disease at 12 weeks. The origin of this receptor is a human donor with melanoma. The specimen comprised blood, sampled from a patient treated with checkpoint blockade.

This CDR3 is CASSPGTGNYEQYF. The CDR3 DNA is TGTGCCAGCAGCCCCGGGACAGGGAACTACGAGCAGTACTTC. V and J are TRBV28 and TRBJ2-7; the match to TRBD1 covers 9 bases. The germline gives CDR1 MDHEN, CDR2 SYDVKM. The trim removed 6 bases at V and 3 bases at J, leaving 6 bases unmatched. CDR3 size: 14 residues.